This TCR beta chain appears in the sequencing data of a study of cytomegalovirus exposure and HLA in healthy donors (dated by TCRdb to about 2017). Notes on the research overall: In an earlier analysis of under 600 of the donors, 250 to 350 Gb of sequence data and roughly 100 million unique TCR beta sequences from some 170 million T cells were reported. In the later analysis, no new phenotypic data were used to find candidate immune exposures; instead, reliance was placed on TCR beta sequences and their occurrence across donors. Donor age, sex, ethnicity and CMV serostatus were compiled together with the repertoire data. Among the roughly 380 genotyped donors, around 81% belonged to the genetic ancestry cluster associated with self-reported Caucasian donors. HLA typing included class I and class II loci at four-digit resolution. Roughly 5 DR-DQ haplotypes were handled as single units for association and clustering, since linkage in the cohort was strong. In a later genetic analysis, genome-wide SNP genotypes for about 55% of the roughly 700 donors were used, and that subset was treated as a discovery cohort. Typing coverage differed by locus: A, B, C, DRB1 and DQB1 were typed in roughly 620-630 donors, DQA1 in roughly 510, DPA1 in over 600, and DPB1 in just under 490. An earlier analysis of 587 of the donors used high-throughput TCR beta sequencing to judge whether each TCR beta V gene segment behaved as functional or pseudogenic. In a later analysis, previously published TCR beta repertoires from 666 donors were re-analyzed and high-resolution HLA genotyping was added so that TCR occurrence patterns could be studied. The study aimed to test whether cataloging public T cell receptors could reveal signatures of past pathogen exposure. Around 320 gigabases of sequencing data and some 85 million unique TCR sequences were included in an early release covering roughly 600 HLA-typed donors. Along with the approximately 620-subject first cohort, a separate validation cohort of over a hundred different subjects was used. All discovery cohort repertoires had been generated using a single sequencing platform. The study profiled the T cell repertoires of 550 to 700 subjects by immunosequencing and related them to cytomegalovirus serostatus. Across 398 genotyped donors of the cohort, an average of approximately 200,000 unique TCR beta nucleotide sequences per donor were sequenced, and about a sixth of those sequences were non-productive. To predict cytomegalovirus infection status, the study combined high-throughput TCR immunosequencing, statistical association of individual TCRs with disease status, and machine learning. Beyond this particular receptor, the publication reports: A later analysis reported that several top co-occurrence clusters appeared linked to parvovirus B19, influenza, CMV and Epstein-Barr virus. Because some donors lacked HLA typing at each locus, the association tests relied only on the typed subset. In a later analysis, HLA-associated TCR beta chains were found to be more clonally expanded and to have lower generation probabilities than equally common non-associated chains. Because the 87-base-pair reads could not distinguish some IMGT-functional V segments, including TRBV6-2 and TRBV6-3, those segments were excluded. A later genetic analysis associated a missense DCLRE1C variant with V-gene and J-gene trimming of TCR beta chains, and an independent cohort replicated the association. According to a later analysis, most CMV-associated TCR beta chains appeared to be HLA-restricted, and the HLA associations seemed to be driven largely by CMV exposure. In vitro tests confirmed that a few of the cytomegalovirus-associated TCR beta chains recognize cytomegalovirus antigens. The authors suggested that the approach could potentially be extended to other disease states and immunological phenotypes. When HLA alleles, especially DR and DQ, strongly co-occurred, TCR associations were difficult to assign to individual alleles. The earlier analysis of fewer than 750 of the donors excluded some 16 rarely observed V segments, including chromosome 9 orphons, because counts were too low. The study gave a list of 150 to 200 TCR beta chains associated with cytomegalovirus. Linkage disequilibrium might explain the correlated functional status among segregating V segments, but an unknown experimental factor could not be excluded. Broadly in line with IMGT annotations, most TCR beta V segments showed up in productive rearrangements about 87% or about 30% of the time in an earlier analysis of 450 to 750 of the donors. While some public TCRs were present in many individuals, most TCR sequences turned up only very rarely across donors. In a later analysis, the rate of TCR association differed among HLA loci, with DRB1 alleles having the most associated TCRs and HLA-C alleles having the fewest. Roughly uniform sequencing depth across donors was assumed in presence/absence analyses, although this assumption may not hold. Compared with the approximately 670-donor mean, donors in an Asian-associated ancestry cluster had fewer N-insertions in productive TCRs, according to a later genetic analysis. At a false discovery rate of 0.05, a later analysis linked under 20,000 TCR beta sequences to specific HLA alleles. A cluster of highly shared sequence variants was judged likely to represent a technical artifact of the sequencing pipeline. The classifier was reported to diagnose cytomegalovirus status with high specificity and sensitivity in both the original cohort and the validation cohort. Only TCR beta chains were sequenced in this cohort, and the absence of alpha or paired-chain data limited detectable features. A further reported finding was that TCR beta sequences accurately predicted the HLA-A and HLA-B alleles for most subjects in the first cohort. For the cohort, immune exposure information was limited to CMV serostatus.

Germline trimming: 5 bases from V, 4 bases from J; junction bases outside gene matches: 4. There are 14 amino acids in the CDR3, from cysteine to phenylalanine inclusive. The only DNA kept is the CDR3, 42 bases in frame from the first base. The germline V gene (reference sequence) sets CDR1 to LNHDA and CDR2 to SQIVND. Library preparation was by the immunoSEQ multiplex PCR assay. The multiplex PCR relied on a mix of 60 forward primers for TCR Vbeta segments and 13 reverse primers for TCR Jbeta segments. The CDR3 region of rearranged TCR beta genes was amplified from genomic DNA by a multiplex PCR assay. Amplified TCR beta libraries were sequenced as 87-base-pair reads on the Illumina HiSeq System. As for the authors' bioinformatics: In a later analysis, some 80 million unique TCR beta chains were counted across the approximately 620 repertoires, and around 10 million of these chains were shared by at least two donors. A nearest-neighbor algorithm error-corrected the raw reads and collapsed the reads into unique sequences, merging closely related sequences to remove PCR and sequencing errors. V, D and J gene segments were assigned by aligning CDR3 sequences to IMGT reference sequences. Each retained sequence needed at least a six-nucleotide match to both a V gene segment and a J gene segment. Rearrangements were called productive when the CDR3 lacked stop codons and stayed in frame with V and J; all others were non-productive. CDR3 was defined by IMGT convention, running from the second conserved V-encoded cysteine to the conserved J-encoded phenylalanine. In an earlier analysis of more than 550 of the donors, sequences lacking an unambiguous match to a single V gene segment were excluded. In an earlier analysis of 587 of the donors, V segments were called functional above 56.7% productive rearrangements and were called segregating when the between-donor standard deviation exceeded 5%. A statistical classification framework was built to diagnose cytomegalovirus status from the catalog of TCR beta chain sequences. In a later analysis, TCR nucleotide sequences were compared against IMGT/GENE-DB human TR gene sequences so that V and J genes could be assigned. The TCRdist pipeline was used in a later analysis to assign CDR3 sequences and most-parsimonious VDJ recombination scenarios. In a later analysis, each TCR beta chain was defined by its CDR3 amino acid sequence together with its V-gene family, and reads without a unique V-gene family were excluded. In a later analysis, 500 to 650 highly shared, low-generation-probability nucleotide sequences were removed to address suspected cross-contamination and a sequencing artifact. A later analysis calculated a clonal expansion index for each public chain from normalized within-repertoire ranks of inferred template counts. In a later analysis, generation probabilities were computed with a VDJ recombination model fitted to out-of-frame rearrangements, and the resulting probabilities were checked against IGoR. A later analysis scored TCR-TCR, TCR-HLA and TCR-CMV co-occurrence with hypergeometric tests, applying a repertoire-size bias correction to TCR pairs. In a later analysis, false discovery rates were estimated by permuting HLA or CMV assignments 20 times. In a later analysis, co-occurring TCRs were grouped with DBSCAN, and TCRdist sequence similarity was added when clustering was performed within HLA-allele-positive subsets. Co-occurrence clustering excluded repertoires with fewer than 30,000 or more than 120,000 public chains, plus five with anomalous nucleotide sharing. What TCRdb holds here is the immuneACCESS table cut down to in-frame rearrangements. Part of the clones is not present; checked against another copy, under half of the missing clones reflect an unresolved V gene, and the others are unexplained. V, J and clone size were drawn from that table, and D and trimming were deduced from the DNA. This sample holds roughly 150,000 clones; approximately 80% were observed only once. The biggest ten clones account for 2% to 2.5% of the sample.

On this clone: Its antigen is still unknown. The sample holds no much larger clone one base away, and base qualities are not on file.

The cohort consisted of 600 to 750 healthy bone marrow donors. At the time of sampling, every cohort member was nominally healthy, though immune exposures that went unrecorded were likely present. The donor was CMV seronegative and belonged to the group of over 300 seronegative cohort members. A peripheral blood sample was collected from each donor, and TCR beta sequencing was performed on peripheral blood mononuclear cells. Genomic DNA extraction from the blood cell samples was performed with the Qiagen DNeasy Blood Extraction Kit. The specimen was PBMCs. The V and J genes are TRBV19 and TRBJ1-1, with 10 bases matching TRBD1. This clonotype originated in a man aged 25-40 years in good health and CMV-seronegative. The bases read TGTGCCAGTAGTTTGGGACAGGGGTTCACTGAAGCTTTCTTT. Protein translation: CASSLGQGFTEAFF.